This T cell receptor (beta chain) was recovered during a study of blood T cell repertoires in COVID-19. Whole-study context: The analysed material was cDNA or gDNA that came from T cells, B-cell-depleted T cells, or PBMCs.

The participants were between 18 and 89 years old and came from under 25 US areas. The study assigned cohorts using participant-reported clinical history. Assay used: immunoSEQ multiplex PCR; TCRdb lists only in-frame clones, some missing. The table lists fewer than 250,000 clones, around 81% of them singletons. Per the germline V gene, CDR1 is SGHTA and CDR2 is FQGTGA. Trimming shortened V by 5 bases and J by 3 bases, and 17 bases separated the two germline ends. The CDR3 covers 16 residues. The sample taken for sequencing was PBMCs or T cells enriched from blood (not recorded which). The V and J genes are TRBV7-3 and TRBJ2-1; D is possibly TRBD2 (5 bases). The receptor comes from a woman aged 50 to 60 with acute COVID-19. CDR3 protein: CASSPQAAGGYNEQFF. CDR3 nucleotides: TGTGCCAGCAGCCCCCAAGCGGCGGGCGGCTACAATGAGCAGTTCTTC.